This T cell receptor beta chain came from a study of blood T cell repertoires in COVID-19. Per the original methods: Researchers report that nucleated cell counts were estimated from reference gene primer amplification. Method: immunoSEQ multiplex PCR; TCRdb's copy keeps in-frame clones and lacks some. Clone size and V and J calls were adopted from that table, with D and trimming inferred from the DNA. Found here are more than 150,000 clones, nearly 90% of them singletons; the top ten hold 0.55% to 0.8%. The germline V gene has CDR1 MNHEY and CDR2 SMNVEV (reference sequence). This CDR3 spans 12 amino acids. The V end was cut by 2 bases, the J end by 10 bases, with 9 bases between.

Material for sequencing was peripheral blood. The chain links TRBV27 to TRBJ2-4, with D possibly TRBD2 on 5 matching bases. The TCR sequence derives from a man aged 50 to 59 with acute or convalescent COVID-19. The CDR3 nucleotides are TGTGCCAGCAGTTTAGGAACGGGGATTCAGTACTTC. This codes for CASSLGTGIQYF.